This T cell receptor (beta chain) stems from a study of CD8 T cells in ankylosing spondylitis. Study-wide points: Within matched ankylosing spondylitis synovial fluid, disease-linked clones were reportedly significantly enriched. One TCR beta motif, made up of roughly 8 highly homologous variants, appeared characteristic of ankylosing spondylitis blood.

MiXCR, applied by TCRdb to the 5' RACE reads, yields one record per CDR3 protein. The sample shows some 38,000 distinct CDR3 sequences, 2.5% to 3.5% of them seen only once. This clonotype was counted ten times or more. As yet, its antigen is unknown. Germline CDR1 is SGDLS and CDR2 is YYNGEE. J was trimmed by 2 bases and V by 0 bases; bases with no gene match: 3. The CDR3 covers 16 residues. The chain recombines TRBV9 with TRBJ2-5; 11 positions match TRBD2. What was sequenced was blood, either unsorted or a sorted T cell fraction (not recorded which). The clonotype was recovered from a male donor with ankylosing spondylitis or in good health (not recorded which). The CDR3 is CASSVGGTSGQETQYF. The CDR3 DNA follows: TGTGCCAGCAGCGTAGGGGGGACTAGCGGTCAAGAGACCCAGTACTTC.